The 20 T cell receptor beta chains reported below all come from one sample, sequenced in a study of cytomegalovirus exposure and HLA in healthy donors. PCR primers comprised 60 Vbeta and 13 Jbeta primers. Only in-frame clones appear in the TCRdb table, and some are missing; sequencing was by immunoSEQ multiplex PCR. Of some 30,000 clones in the sample, 40% to 45% were seen once. The sequenced sample was PBMCs. All receptors come from a woman aged 45-60 years in good health and CMV-seronegative.

The chain recombines TRBV30 with TRBJ2-2; TRBD1 matches at 7 bases. This CDR3 is 15 amino acids long. Losses at the gene ends were 2 bases for V and 6 bases for J; bases not matched to a gene: 9. Germline-derived CDR1 and CDR2 are GTSNPN and SVGIG (reference sequence). The CDR3 DNA follows: TGTGCCTGGAGTCGGGCCGACAGGGCTTCCGGGGAGCTGTTTTTT. Protein sequence: CAWSRADRASGELFF.

The V call is TRBV18, the J call TRBJ2-7; a weak D match, TRBD1 (5 bases). The V gene's germline CDR1 is KGHSH and CDR2 LQKENI. CDR3 length: 12 residues. Deletions cut 5 bases from V and 4 bases from J, with 9 bases between. For the CDR3, the DNA is TGTGCCAGCTCAGCTACAGGTTACGAGCAGTACTTC. It translates to CASSATGYEQYF.

CDR3 nucleotides: TGTGCCAGCAGCCCTACTTTAGCGGGAGGGTATTACGAGCAGTACTTC. Translated: CASSPTLAGGYYEQYF. The J gene is TRBJ2-7, the V gene TRBV9; TRBD2 aligns across 11 bases. The trim removed 4 bases at V and 4 bases at J, leaving 10 bases unmatched. Looked up from germline, CDR1 is SGDLS and CDR2 is YYNGEE. The CDR3 sequence is 16 residues long.

The rearrangement uses TRBV7-7 and TRBJ2-1, with TRBD2 matching over 14 bases. V trimming: 1 base; J trimming: 6 bases; junction bases outside the gene matches: 8. Germline CDR1 SSHAT, CDR2 FNYEAQ (reference sequence). The CDR3 is 18 amino acids. CDR3 DNA sequence: TGTGCCAGCAGCTTAGGGCCCGGGACTAGCGGGAGAGGCAATGAGCAGTTCTTC. The encoded protein is CASSLGPGTSGRGNEQFF.

V is TRBV28 and J is TRBJ2-2; 7 bases line up with TRBD2. Germline V gene sequence: CDR1 MDHEN, CDR2 SYDVKM. The CDR3 runs 18 residues. V was clipped by 6 bases and J by 1 base; unmatched bases: 14. Written as DNA, the CDR3 is TGTGCCAGCAGACATGAGGGTGGGGGACTACTGAACACCGGGGAGCTGTTTTTT. Translation: CASRHEGGGLLNTGELFF.

The chain joins TRBV19 to TRBJ1-2, with 10 bases identical to TRBD1. Trimming removed 3 bases from V and 8 bases from J; junction bases left unmatched: 6. This CDR3 is built from 14 residues. Germline loops: CDR1 LNHDA, CDR2 SQIVND (reference sequence). The CDR3 spells CASSMRQGAGGYTF. CDR3 in DNA: TGTGCCAGTAGTATGCGACAGGGGGCGGGCGGCTACACCTTC.

This clone occurred a few times. The chain has TRBV11-2 and TRBJ2-7, with D perhaps matching TRBD2 (6 bases). The V gene's germline CDR1 is SGHAT and CDR2 FQNNGV. The CDR3 spans 15 residues. The ends were cut back, 4 bases at V and 3 bases at J, with 16 bases in the middle. CDR3 DNA sequence: TGTGCCAGCAGCTATATTGCGGGGAACCTCTACGAGCAGTACTTC. It encodes CASSYIAGNLYEQYF.

The rearrangement joins TRBV5-1 to TRBJ2-3, with 7 bases identical to TRBD2. Unmatched junction bases numbered 10, after V lost 3 bases and J lost 0 bases. The CDR3 is 17 amino acids. Germline lookup yields CDR1 SGHRS and CDR2 YFSETQ. In DNA, the CDR3 is TGCGCCAGCAGCTCCGCTCCTAGCGGCACTAGCACAGATACGCAGTATTTT. This translates into CASSSAPSGTSTDTQYF.

This sequence joins TRBV27 and TRBJ2-7, with D possibly TRBD1 on 5 matching bases. Germline loops: CDR1 MNHEY, CDR2 SMNVEV (reference sequence). This CDR3 comprises 18 residues. Trimming shortened V by 3 bases and J by 0 bases, and 21 bases separated the two germline ends. The CDR3 DNA reads as TGTGCCAGCAGTTTTGGCAGGGTACGAAAAAACTCCTCCTACGAGCAGTACTTC. This translates into CASSFGRVRKNSSYEQYF.

This clone was counted between two and nine times. The V gene is TRBV19, the J gene TRBJ2-2, with 9 bases identical to TRBD2. The ends lost 4 bases at V and 5 bases at J; junction bases unmatched: 8. Germline-derived CDR1 and CDR2 are LNHDA and SQIVND (reference sequence). This CDR3 spans 16 amino acids. CDR3 coding DNA: TGTGCCAGTAGTAGTAGCGGGGGATGGGGGACCGGGGAGCTGTTTTTT. Its protein is CASSSSGGWGTGELFF.

This clone appeared a few times. CDR3 residues: CASRRGLAGNTGELFF. The DNA of the CDR3 is TGTGCCAGCAGACGCGGACTAGCGGGAAACACCGGGGAGCTGTTTTTT. The chain employs TRBV27 and TRBJ2-2, with 12 nucleotides matching TRBD2. The CDR3 has 16 amino acids. Germline V gene data show CDR1 as MNHEY and CDR2 as SMNVEV (reference sequence). J lost 2 bases, V lost 6 bases, and 4 bases had no gene match.

The V gene is TRBV5-8, the J gene TRBJ2-2, with TRBD1 as a possible D gene (6 bases). Trimming cost V 8 bases and J 3 bases, with 17 bases left between them. Germline CDR1 reads SGHTS; CDR2 reads YDEGEE. This CDR3 is built from 15 residues. The CDR3 sequence is CASSRAGADTGELFF. CDR3 in DNA: TGTGCCAGTTCCCGCGCAGGGGCGGACACCGGGGAGCTGTTTTTT. Full variable domain (remainder filled in from reference TRBV5-8 and TRBJ2-2): EAGVTQSPTHLIKTRGQQATLRCSPISGHTSVYWYQQALGLGLQFLLWYDEGEERNRGNFPPRFSGRQFPNYSSELNVNALELEDSALYLCASSRAGADTGELFFGEGSRLTVL.

The rearrangement joins TRBV9 to TRBJ2-1; a weak D match, TRBD2 (6 bases). The V gene's germline CDR1 is SGDLS and CDR2 YYNGEE. The ends were cut back, 2 bases at V and 5 bases at J, with 11 bases in the middle. The CDR3 is 14 residues long. Written as DNA, the CDR3 is TGTGCCAGCAGCGTTAGCGGAACGAACAATGAGCAGTTCTTC. Protein product: CASSVSGTNNEQFF. Full variable domain (remainder filled in from reference TRBV9 and TRBJ2-1): DSGVTQTPKHLITATGQRVTLRCSPRSGDLSVYWYQQSLDQGLQFLIQYYNGEERAKGNILERFSAQQFPDLHSELNLSSLELGDSALYFCASSVSGTNNEQFFGPGTRLTVL.

The genes are TRBV19 and TRBJ1-2; 12 nucleotides match TRBD1. Germline values: CDR1 LNHDA, CDR2 SQIVND (reference sequence). The CDR3 spans 13 residues. The ends lost 8 bases at V and 4 bases at J; junction bases unmatched: 2. CDR3 residues: CASQGQGAYGYTF. CDR3 bases: TGTGCCAGTCAGGGACAGGGGGCCTATGGCTACACCTTC. The full variable domain, its missing parts supplied by reference TRBV19 and TRBJ1-2, is DGGITQSPKYLFRKEGQNVTLSCEQNLNHDAMYWYRQDPGQGLRLIYYSQIVNDFQKGDIAEGYSVSREKKESFPLTVTSAQKNPTAFYLCASQGQGAYGYTFGSGTRLTVV.

The chain carries TRBV5-4 and TRBJ2-5, with D possibly TRBD1 on 5 matching bases. In germline, CDR1 is SGHNT, CDR2 YYREEE (reference sequence). This CDR3 has 14 amino acids. Trimming shortened V by 0 bases and J by 3 bases, and 9 bases separated the two germline ends. CDR3 nucleotides: TGTGCCAGCAGCTTGGCCAGGGTGGAAGAGACCCAGTACTTC. Its translation: CASSLARVEETQYF.

The chain employs TRBV11-3 and TRBJ2-1, with TRBD2 matching over 15 bases. Germline loops: CDR1 SGHNT, CDR2 YENEEA. This CDR3 has 17 residues. V shed 5 bases and J 8 bases; nucleotides not matched to a gene: 10. The CDR3 coding sequence is TGTGCCAGCAGCGAGCGGACTAGCGGGGGGGCCGTATATGAGCAGTTCTTC. Translating gives CASSERTSGGAVYEQFF.

V gene TRBV18 combines with J gene TRBJ2-3; TRBD1 matches at 9 bases. The trim removed 8 bases at V and 6 bases at J, leaving 12 bases unmatched. This CDR3 is built from 15 residues. Germline assignment: CDR1 KGHSH and CDR2 LQKENI. CDR3 region: CASDTWTGAGDTQYF. In nucleotides, the CDR3 is TGTGCCAGCGACACCTGGACAGGGGCCGGGGATACGCAGTATTTT.

This clone was recorded a few times. Here the CDR3 reads CSVGVRNEQYF. CDR3 bases: TGCAGCGTAGGGGTGCGGAACGAGCAGTACTTC. The chain carries TRBV29-1 and TRBJ2-7; a weak D match, TRBD1 (5 bases). V was clipped by 6 bases and J by 5 bases, with 11 bases between them. Germline V gene data show CDR1 as SQVTM and CDR2 as ANQGSEA. The CDR3 is 11 residues long.

This rearrangement joins TRBV30 to TRBJ2-7; 9 positions match TRBD2. The V gene end was trimmed by 4 bases and the J gene end by 10 bases; junction bases not matched to a gene: 23. Germline values: CDR1 GTSNPN, CDR2 SVGIG (reference sequence). This CDR3 contains 17 residues. Here the CDR3 reads CAWKKGAGSYGTSPQYF. CDR3 DNA sequence: TGTGCCTGGAAAAAGGGGGCAGGGAGCTACGGGACTAGCCCTCAGTACTTC.

V and J are TRBV19 and TRBJ2-7; D is possibly TRBD2 (5 bases). The CDR3 is 15 amino acids. Trimming removed 2 bases at V and 3 bases at J, with 14 bases between. In germline, CDR1 is LNHDA, CDR2 SQIVND (reference sequence). This chain's CDR3 is CASSISSTRNYEQYF. The CDR3 DNA sequence: TGTGCCAGTAGTATATCTAGCACAAGAAACTACGAGCAGTACTTC.